What follows are 21 T cell receptor beta chains derived from one specimen sequenced in a study of cytomegalovirus exposure and HLA in healthy donors. A multiplex PCR was run with 60 Vbeta primers and 13 Jbeta primers. Generated by immunoSEQ multiplex PCR, the TCRdb table keeps only in-frame clones and is missing some. The table lists tens of thousands of clones, about two thirds of them singletons. Material: PBMCs. The receptors were sampled from a woman aged 55-70 years in good health and CMV-seropositive.

The table lists this clone with a few counts. This chain connects TRBV6-1 to TRBJ1-2; no reliable D call. Between the trimmed V and J ends, which lost 2 bases and 2 bases, there was a span of 9 bases. The CDR3 covers 14 residues. Germline values: CDR1 MNHNS, CDR2 SASEGT. CDR3 sequence: CASSERSGNYGYTF. The CDR3, as DNA: TGTGCCAGCAGTGAACGATCGGGAAACTATGGCTACACCTTC.

The chain carries TRBV12-5 and TRBJ2-2; 8 bases match TRBD1. V lost 2 bases and J lost 5; bases outside the gene matches: 4. Per the germline V gene, CDR1 is LGHNT and CDR2 is FRNRAP. The CDR3 is 15 amino acids. In nucleotides, the CDR3 is TGTGCTAGTGGTTTGACAACAGGGGGAACCGGGGAGCTGTTTTTT. It codes for CASGLTTGGTGELFF.

This clone was counted only a few times. A single base separates this from a much larger clone, so it may be a read error. The chain uses TRBV7-3 and TRBJ2-7; D is ambiguous. There are 16 residues in the CDR3. Trimming removed 2 bases from V and 2 bases from J, with 16 bases in between. The V gene's germline CDR1 is SGHTA and CDR2 FQGTGA. This CDR3 is CASSLESSRKPYEQYF. The DNA for the CDR3 is TGTGCCAGCAGCTTAGAGTCGAGTCGAAAGCCCTACGAGCAGTACTTC.

The rearrangement links TRBV27 to TRBJ2-2, with D tentatively TRBD2 (6 bases). The V gene's germline CDR1 is MNHEY and CDR2 SMNVEV (reference sequence). V was shortened by 10 bases and J by 4 bases, with 22 bases between the two germline ends. There are 16 residues in the CDR3. CDR3 in amino acids: CATSDGRRGFTGELFF. The CDR3 DNA sequence: TGTGCCACCTCTGATGGGAGGAGGGGATTCACCGGGGAGCTGTTTTTT.

The genes are TRBV9 and TRBJ2-3, with 8 bases aligning to TRBD2. The J segment lost 0 bases and the V segment lost 3 bases, leaving 3 bases of the junction unmatched. Germline V lookup: CDR1 SGDLS, CDR2 YYNGEE. The CDR3 contains 15 residues. The CDR3 DNA reads TGTGCCAGCAGCGGCACTAGCGGAAGCACAGATACGCAGTATTTT. This encodes CASSGTSGSTDTQYF. The full variable domain, completed using reference TRBV9 and TRBJ2-3, is DSGVTQTPKHLITATGQRVTLRCSPRSGDLSVYWYQQSLDQGLQFLIQYYNGEERAKGNILERFSAQQFPDLHSELNLSSLELGDSALYFCASSGTSGSTDTQYFGPGTRLTVL.

The rearrangement uses TRBV5-5 and TRBJ2-7; D is undetermined. Between the trimmed V and J ends, which lost 0 bases and 3 bases, there was a span of 4 bases. The CDR3 has 12 amino acids. Germline CDR1 reads SGHKS; CDR2 reads YYEKEE (reference sequence). The CDR3 reads CASSLGVYEQYF. Here the CDR3 DNA reads TGTGCCAGCAGCTTGGGCGTCTACGAGCAGTACTTC.

The V gene is TRBV4-3, the J gene TRBJ1-1; D is undetermined. Trimming cost V 3 bases and J 4 bases, with 15 bases left between them. Looked up from germline, CDR1 is LGHNA and CDR2 is YSLEER. This CDR3 is 15 amino acids long. Here the CDR3 reads CASSQVKGEGTEAFF. As DNA, the CDR3 is TGCGCCAGCAGCCAGGTCAAGGGAGAGGGCACTGAAGCTTTCTTT.

The chain carries TRBV7-2 and TRBJ2-7, with TRBD1 matching over 9 bases. The V and J ends lost 4 bases and 3 bases, in that order; junction bases with no gene match: 4. The CDR3 is made up of 14 amino acids. Germline assignment: CDR1 SGHTA and CDR2 FQGNSA. CDR3 sequence reads: CASSSGQGHYEQYF. CDR3 coding DNA: TGTGCCAGCAGCTCCGGACAGGGGCACTACGAGCAGTACTTC. Full variable domain (rest looked up from reference TRBV7-2 and TRBJ2-7): GAGVSQSPSNKVTEKGKDVELRCDPISGHTALYWYRQSLGQGLEFLIYFQGNSAPDKSGLPSDRFSAERTGGSVSTLTIQRTQQEDSAVYLCASSSGQGHYEQYFGPGTRLTVT.

The J gene is TRBJ1-1, the V gene TRBV16, with no clear D. Trimming removed 3 bases from V and 4 bases from J, with 6 bases in between. Germline V lookup: CDR1 KGHSY, CDR2 FQNENV. The CDR3 is made up of 12 amino acids. CDR3 DNA sequence: TGTGCCAGCAGCCACCTTAGCACTGAAGCTTTCTTT. Residues: CASSHLSTEAFF.

On this clone itself: A read error may account for a junction end that differs from germline. Other DNA sequences from this sample encode an identical CDR3 as well. The gene calls are TRBV15 and TRBJ2-7; a possible D gene is TRBD1 (6 bases). Germline V CDR1 and CDR2: LNHNV, YYDKDF (reference sequence). This CDR3 has 15 residues. This chain's CDR3 is CATSRDSGGPYEQYF. The CDR3 DNA follows: TGTGCCACTAGCAGAGATAGTGGGGGCCCCTACGAGCAGTACTTC.

V and J are TRBV6-5 and TRBJ2-1, with 8 nucleotides matching TRBD1. CDR1 MNHEY and CDR2 SVGAGI come from the germline V gene. Trimming cost V 6 bases and J 9 bases; bases outside gene matches: 4. This CDR3 comprises 12 residues. The CDR3 loop is CASRSTGGEQFF. The CDR3 DNA reads TGTGCCAGCAGGAGTACAGGGGGTGAGCAGTTCTTC.

This clone was seen a few times. The chain has TRBV2 and TRBJ2-1; D is unresolved. CDR1 is SNHLY, CDR2 FYNNEI, per germline. The CDR3 covers 10 residues. Trimming left V 6 bases short and J 5 bases short, with 2 bases between. CDR3 protein: CASSDNEQFF. CDR3 sequence (DNA): TGTGCCAGCAGCGACAATGAGCAGTTCTTC.

This clone appeared once. The chain links TRBV6-5 to TRBJ1-1; D not certain. Germline V gene data show CDR1 as MNHEY and CDR2 as SVGAGI. The CDR3 runs to 12 residues. The V gene lost 6 bases and the J gene lost 7 bases, with 12 bases spanning the gap. This CDR3 reads CASSRGAVEAFF. Written as DNA, the CDR3 is TGTGCCAGCAGCCGTGGCGCGGTTGAAGCTTTCTTT.

This clone was counted between two and nine times. The chain links TRBV6-6 to TRBJ1-2; 10 positions match TRBD1. This CDR3 has 15 residues. The germline V gene has CDR1 MNHNY and CDR2 SVGAGI (reference sequence). V shed 5 bases, J shed 8 bases, and the junction held 11 bases outside the gene matches. As DNA, the CDR3 is TGTGCCAGCAGTGTACGAATGGGACAGGGGACCGGCTACACCTTC. Translating gives CASSVRMGQGTGYTF.

This clone occurred once. This chain links TRBV7-2 with TRBJ2-3, with 7 nucleotides matching TRBD2. The length of the CDR3 is 13 residues. Germline CDR1 reads SGHTA; CDR2 reads FQGNSA. Unmatched junction bases numbered 0, after V lost 3 bases and J lost 3 bases. The CDR3, as DNA: TGTGCCAGCAGCTTTAGCGGGACAGATACGCAGTATTTT. It is translated as CASSFSGTDTQYF.

The chain recombines TRBV25-1 with TRBJ1-2; 7 bases are shared with TRBD1. The CDR3 spans 15 residues. Germline CDR1 MGHDK, CDR2 SYGVNS. V trimming: 5 bases; J trimming: 0 bases; junction bases outside the gene matches: 6. The CDR3 is CASSKTGTANYGYTF. The CDR3 nucleotides are TGTGCCAGCAGTAAAACCGGGACAGCTAACTATGGCTACACCTTC.

The chain combines TRBV7-2 with TRBJ1-1; D not resolved. This CDR3 is 13 amino acids long. Trimming removed 3 bases from V and 11 bases from J, with 16 bases in between. Looked up from germline, CDR1 is SGHTA and CDR2 is FQGNSA. The CDR3 nucleotides are TGTGCCAGCAGCTTTGCCCGGGTTGGAGGGGCTTTCTTT. Its protein product is CASSFARVGGAFF.

The CDR3 bases are TGTGCCAGCAGCACCCTGAACAGGAACACTGAAGCTTTCTTT. It is translated as CASSTLNRNTEAFF. The genes are TRBV13 and TRBJ1-1; D is undetermined. The V gene lost 5 bases and the J gene lost 1 base, with 11 bases spanning the gap. There are 14 residues in the CDR3. Germline CDR1 reads PRHDT; CDR2 reads FYEKMQ (reference sequence). Using reference TRBV13 and TRBJ1-1 for the parts outside the CDR3, the full variable domain is AAGVIQSPRHLIKEKRETATLKCYPIPRHDTVYWYQQGPGQDPQFLISFYEKMQSDKGSIPDRFSAQQFSDYHSELNMSSLELGDSALYFCASSTLNRNTEAFFGQGTRLTVV.

This clone has just a few counts. This chain connects TRBV15 to TRBJ1-1, with D perhaps matching TRBD1 (5 bases). Trimming removed 5 bases from V and 1 base from J, with 11 bases in between. The V gene's germline CDR1 is LNHNV and CDR2 YYDKDF (reference sequence). This CDR3 is 14 amino acids long. The CDR3 bases are TGTGCCACCAGCGGAGCAACAGGGAACACTGAAGCTTTCTTT. Its protein product is CATSGATGNTEAFF.

The J gene is TRBJ1-2, the V gene TRBV5-1; TRBD1 matches 8 bases. This CDR3 has 14 amino acids. Germline trimming cut 4 bases from V and 4 bases from J; bases unmatched to any gene: 6. Germline V CDR1 and CDR2: SGHRS, YFSETQ. The CDR3 loop reads CASSENGQGYGYTF. In DNA form, the CDR3 reads TGCGCCAGCAGCGAAAATGGACAGGGCTATGGCTACACCTTC. The whole variable domain, remainder taken from reference TRBV5-1 and TRBJ1-2, is KAGVTQTPRYLIKTRGQQVTLSCSPISGHRSVSWYQQTPGQGLQFLFEYFSETQRNKGNFPGRFSGRQFSNSRSEMNVSTLELGDSALYLCASSENGQGYGYTFGSGTRLTVV.

This sequence joins TRBV5-8 and TRBJ1-4, with D possibly TRBD1 on 6 matching bases. The germline gives CDR1 SGHTS, CDR2 YDEGEE. Deletions cut 1 base from V and 8 bases from J, with 12 bases between. CDR3 size: 14 residues. CDR3 amino acids: CASSLRGIPEKLFF. The CDR3 DNA is TGTGCCAGCAGCTTGAGGGGGATTCCCGAAAAACTGTTTTTT.